The 26 T cell receptor beta chains reported below all come from one sample, sequenced in a study of blood T cell repertoires in COVID-19. TCRdb keeps only in-frame clones here, not all; method: immunoSEQ multiplex PCR. This sample carries under 300,000 clones, around 86% of them seen once, and the ten largest clones take about 3.6%. The sequenced sample was peripheral blood. The receptors were sampled from a man between 18 and 29 years old with active or convalescent COVID-19.

This chain joins TRBV24-1 and TRBJ2-3, with 8 bases identical to TRBD2. With V trimmed by 5 bases and J by 2 bases, 14 bases remained unmatched. This CDR3 has 18 amino acids. Looked up from germline, CDR1 is KGHDR and CDR2 is SFDVKD. In nucleotides, the CDR3 is TGTGCCACCAGTGTAAGTCCCACTAGCGGAACTTACACAGATACGCAGTATTTT. Translated, it gives CATSVSPTSGTYTDTQYF.

The chain recombines TRBV3-1 (or the pseudogene TRBV3-2) with TRBJ2-3; TRBD2 agrees at 8 bases. With V trimmed by 5 bases and J by 2 bases, 15 bases remained unmatched. CDR3 size: 18 residues. Germline assignment: CDR1 LGHDT and CDR2 YNNKEL (reference sequence). The CDR3 spells CASSAPGVAGGLTDTQYF. DNA for the CDR3: TGTGCCAGCAGCGCGCCCGGGGTCGCGGGGGGTCTCACAGATACGCAGTATTTT.

The chain has TRBV4-3 and TRBJ2-3; 8 bases match TRBD2. CDR3 size: 15 residues. Looked up from germline, CDR1 is LGHNA and CDR2 is YSLEER. Unmatched junction bases numbered 8, after V lost 3 bases and J lost 6 bases. CDR3 loop: CASSHGLALSDTQYF. The CDR3 DNA reads as TGCGCCAGCAGCCATGGACTAGCTCTGTCGGATACGCAGTATTTT.

The chain uses TRBV6-5 and TRBJ2-1; 8 positions agree with TRBD1. V shed 7 bases and J 8 bases; nucleotides not matched to a gene: 7. CDR3 length: 13 amino acids. In germline, CDR1 is MNHEY, CDR2 SVGAGI. This CDR3 is CASTLPGGDEQFF. As DNA, the CDR3 is TGTGCCAGCACCTTGCCAGGGGGCGATGAGCAGTTCTTC.

The V call is TRBV28, the J call TRBJ1-5; 9 bases agree with TRBD1. Germline lookup yields CDR1 MDHEN and CDR2 SYDVKM. The CDR3 has 14 residues. V was clipped by 6 bases and J by 4 bases; unmatched bases: 4. CDR3 protein: CASREGQGNQPQHF. CDR3 nucleotides: TGTGCCAGCAGGGAAGGACAGGGGAATCAGCCCCAGCATTTT.

Only a few counts were recorded for this clone. V usage is TRBV7-9 and J usage is TRBJ2-7, with D unclear. CDR3 length: 13 residues. Germline-derived CDR1 and CDR2 are SEHNR and FQNEAQ (reference sequence). The V and J ends lost 5 bases and 2 bases respectively, with 10 bases between them. The CDR3 loop is CASSLSNTYEQYF. The DNA of the CDR3 is TGTGCCAGCAGCCTATCGAATACCTACGAGCAGTACTTC.

The chain couples TRBV6-2 or TRBV6-3 to TRBJ2-2; no clear D. The CDR3 is made up of 14 amino acids. Trimming cost V 4 bases and J 1 base, with 7 bases left between them. Per the germline V gene, CDR1 is MNHEY and CDR2 is SVGEGT. The CDR3 here is CASSFSENTGELFF. The CDR3 nucleotides are TGTGCCAGCAGTTTTTCAGAGAACACCGGGGAGCTGTTTTTT.

The gene calls are TRBV4-2 and TRBJ2-7; 10 bases align to TRBD2. CDR1 and CDR2 (germline): LGHNA, YNFKEQ. The CDR3 is made up of 14 amino acids. The V gene end was trimmed by 4 bases and the J gene end by 0 bases; junction bases not matched to a gene: 0. CDR3: CASSPSGSSYEQYF. The DNA of the CDR3 is TGTGCCAGCAGCCCTAGCGGGAGCTCCTACGAGCAGTACTTC.

This clone turned up a few times. The chain combines TRBV5-1 with TRBJ2-7, with D perhaps TRBD1 (6 bases). The CDR3 is 12 residues long. Germline values: CDR1 SGHRS, CDR2 YFSETQ. Trimming took 7 bases from V and 3 from J, leaving 11 bases between them. CDR3 sequence (DNA): TGCGCCAGCCGACAGGACCTCTACGAGCAGTACTTC. This gives the protein CASRQDLYEQYF.

The chain couples TRBV5-8 to TRBJ2-2; TRBD1 is a possible D gene (6 bases). The germline V gene encodes CDR1 SGHTS and CDR2 YDEGEE. CDR3 size: 12 residues. Deletions cut 2 bases from V and 8 bases from J, with 7 bases between. The CDR3, as DNA: TGTGCCAGCAGCTTCGACAGGGGGGAGCTGTTTTTT. Amino acid sequence: CASSFDRGELFF.

This chain links TRBV11-1 with TRBJ2-7; 7 bases align to TRBD1. V dropped 3 bases and J dropped 2; count of bases not matched to a gene: 7. This CDR3 has 15 residues. Germline CDR1 SGHAT, CDR2 FQDESV (reference sequence). The CDR3 DNA is TGTGCCAGCAGCTTCGACCGGGACAGAGCCTACGAGCAGTACTTC. Its translation is CASSFDRDRAYEQYF.

In this sample, this clone turned up once. CDR3 loop: CASSSRQGLLDEQFF. CDR3 DNA: TGTGCCAGCAGCTCTCGACAGGGTTTGTTGGATGAGCAGTTCTTC. The chain recombines TRBV7-7 with TRBJ2-1; 7 bases match TRBD1. The CDR3 is 15 amino acids. Trimming removed 4 bases from V and 8 bases from J; junction bases left unmatched: 11. The germline V gene encodes CDR1 SSHAT and CDR2 FNYEAQ (reference sequence).

V and J are TRBV24-1 and TRBJ2-3; D might be TRBD1 (5 bases). Germline lookup yields CDR1 KGHDR and CDR2 SFDVKD. The CDR3 has 13 residues. Trimming took off 6 bases at V and 4 bases at J, with 10 bases between the two ends. The CDR3 spells CATSNLGADTQYF. In DNA form, the CDR3 reads TGTGCCACCAGTAACCTAGGGGCAGATACGCAGTATTTT.

The genes are TRBV19 and TRBJ1-2, with D maybe TRBD1 (5 bases). V was cut by 3 bases and J by 2 bases, with 28 bases left in between. The germline gives CDR1 LNHDA, CDR2 SQIVND (reference sequence). The CDR3 covers 20 residues. CDR3 sequence reads: CASSIYPITAYGAPNYGYTF. The DNA for the CDR3 is TGTGCCAGTAGTATCTATCCCATCACGGCATATGGGGCTCCAAACTATGGCTACACCTTC.

V is TRBV7-9 and J is TRBJ2-3, with 7 bases lining up with TRBD1. With V trimmed by 1 base and J by 7 bases, 11 bases remained unmatched. The CDR3 sequence is 16 residues long. The germline V gene encodes CDR1 SEHNR and CDR2 FQNEAQ (reference sequence). CDR3 protein: CASSLDRTGRWNTQYF. In DNA form, the CDR3 reads TGTGCCAGCAGCTTAGACAGGACAGGCCGTTGGAATACGCAGTATTTT.

This chain uses TRBV6-5 with TRBJ1-2, with 7 nucleotides matching TRBD1. This CDR3 is built from 13 residues. With V trimmed by 7 bases and J by 2 bases, 4 bases remained unmatched. Germline-derived CDR1 and CDR2 are MNHEY and SVGAGI. The CDR3 is CASIRDRNYGYTF. CDR3 in DNA: TGTGCCAGCATCAGGGACAGAAACTATGGCTACACCTTC.

The V and J genes are TRBV3-1 (or the pseudogene TRBV3-2) and TRBJ1-2; D gene uncertain. In germline, CDR1 is LGHDT, CDR2 YNNKEL (reference sequence). This CDR3 has 14 amino acids. V dropped 0 bases and J dropped 8 bases, with 13 bases sitting between them. Written as DNA, the CDR3 is TGTGCCAGCAGCCAAGATCTGGGCAGCGGGGGCTACACCTTC. The encoded protein is CASSQDLGSGGYTF.

The chain is built from TRBV11-2 and TRBJ2-3; TRBD2 matches 11 bases. Losses at the gene ends were 5 bases for V and 1 base for J; bases not matched to a gene: 5. Per germline, CDR1 SGHAT and CDR2 FQNNGV. The CDR3 covers 16 residues. CDR3 bases: TGTGCCAGCAGCCGGATTAGCGGGAGGGGCACAGATACGCAGTATTTT. Amino acid sequence: CASSRISGRGTDTQYF.

The chain employs TRBV30 and TRBJ1-6, with D possibly being TRBD1 (5 bases). Between the trimmed V and J ends, which lost 1 base and 11 bases, there was a span of 12 bases. Germline V gene sequence: CDR1 GTSNPN, CDR2 SVGIG (reference sequence). This CDR3 contains 13 residues. The CDR3 nucleotides are TGTGCCTGGAGTGGAACCCAGGGTCCACCCCTCCACTTT. Translation: CAWSGTQGPPLHF.

In its sample, this clone was seen a few times. The chain employs TRBV3-1 (or the pseudogene TRBV3-2) and TRBJ1-1, with 7 nucleotides matching TRBD1. V gave up 6 bases and J gave up 1 base; unmatched junction bases: 5. Per germline, CDR1 LGHDT and CDR2 YNNKEL (reference sequence). This CDR3 region has 14 residues. CDR3 sequence reads: CASSPTGQNTEAFF. In nucleotides, the CDR3 is TGTGCCAGCAGTCCGACAGGGCAGAACACTGAAGCTTTCTTT.

The rearrangement joins TRBV7-3 to TRBJ2-1, with D tentatively TRBD1 (7 bases). Germline values: CDR1 SGHTA, CDR2 FQGTGA. The CDR3 has 17 residues. The V and J ends lost 11 bases and 7 bases respectively, with 30 bases between them. The CDR3 DNA is TGTGCCGGTTACAGGGGAGGAACGATCAGTCAGGAAAATGAGCAGTTCTTC. This encodes CAGYRGGTISQENEQFF.

The genes are TRBV4-3 and TRBJ1-1; D gene ambiguous. The V gene lost 1 base and the J gene lost 6 bases, with 12 bases spanning the gap. This CDR3 has 14 residues. CDR1 and CDR2 (germline): LGHNA, YSLEER. CDR3 bases: TGCGCCAGCAGCCAAGGCGGATCGGGAGCTGAAGCTTTCTTT. The encoded protein is CASSQGGSGAEAFF.

This clone came up a few times. This CDR3 reads CASSEEGARGYGDTDTQYF. The CDR3 DNA reads as TGTGCCAGCAGTGAAGAGGGGGCTAGGGGGTATGGAGACACAGATACGCAGTATTTT. The rearrangement joins TRBV6-1 to TRBJ2-3; 7 positions agree with TRBD1. The CDR3 length is 19 residues. CDR1 is MNHNS, CDR2 SASEGT, per germline. With V trimmed by 1 base and J by 2 bases, 15 bases remained unmatched.

The chain employs TRBV3-1 (or the pseudogene TRBV3-2) and TRBJ1-3; D is unresolved. Trimming removed 6 bases at V and 3 bases at J, with 6 bases between. This CDR3 is built from 12 residues. CDR1 is LGHDT, CDR2 YNNKEL, per germline (reference sequence). The CDR3 spells CASSYFGNTIYF. The CDR3 DNA reads TGTGCCAGCAGTTACTTTGGAAACACCATATATTTT.

The chain couples TRBV5-4 to TRBJ2-2; D uncertain. The CDR3 is made up of 14 amino acids. Germline V lookup: CDR1 SGHNT, CDR2 YYREEE (reference sequence). Trimming stripped 0 bases from V and 3 bases from J, with 6 bases between. This chain's CDR3 is CASSLVSDTGELFF. The CDR3 DNA reads TGTGCCAGCAGCTTGGTGTCGGACACCGGGGAGCTGTTTTTT.

This sequence joins TRBV3-1 (or the pseudogene TRBV3-2) and TRBJ1-5; 9 positions match TRBD1. V shed 4 bases, J shed 5 bases, and the junction held 6 bases outside the gene matches. The CDR3 covers 15 residues. CDR1 LGHDT and CDR2 YNNKEL come from the germline V gene (reference sequence). CDR3 nucleotide sequence: TGTGCCAGCAGCCGATCGGACAGGGGCGATCAGCCCCAGCATTTT. Protein product: CASSRSDRGDQPQHF.